This TCR beta chain derives from a study of blood T cell repertoires in COVID-19. Turning to the study itself: The United States, Italy and Spain provided the acute and convalescent COVID-19 samples. T cells, B-cell-depleted T cells, or PBMCs supplied cDNA or gDNA.

With respect to this clone: The junction does not match germline at one end; this may be a read error.

The CDR3 length is 16 residues. Germline V CDR1 and CDR2: ENHRY, SYGVKD. Source study methods: Estimation of nucleated cell counts relied on the amplification of reference gene primers. The table came from immunoSEQ multiplex PCR; TCRdb's copy has only in-frame clones and leaves some out. V and J calls and clone size are those listed in that table; D and trimming were worked out from the DNA. The sample consists of nearly 35,000 clones, about 90% of them appearing once. This receptor was identified in a human donor in a cohort sampled during active COVID-19. The chain joins TRBV10-3 to TRBJ2-1; the match to TRBD2 covers 10 bases. The sequenced material came from peripheral blood. As DNA, the CDR3 is TGTGCCATCACTGAGCGGGGGGGCATTTCCTACAATGAGCAGTTCTTC. It specifies CAITERGGISYNEQFF.